Below, 30 T cell receptor beta chains from the same sample are listed, as sequenced in a study of blood T cell repertoires in COVID-19 (dated by TCRdb to 2018 to 2021). The method was the immunoSEQ multiplex PCR assay. As stored in TCRdb, this immuneACCESS dataset retains in-frame rearrangements with V and J assigned. A fraction of the clones does not appear; measured against another copy, unresolved V genes explain less than half of the discrepancy, and the remainder lacks a known reason. The sample has about 110,000 clones on record, 90% of them singletons. Clones ranked in the top ten supply around 1.1% of the sample. Specimen: peripheral blood. The source of these receptors is a human donor in a cohort sampled during active COVID-19.

The V gene is TRBV19, the J gene TRBJ1-2; unclear D gene. V lost 5 bases and J 5 bases, leaving 18 bases between the germline ends. Germline values: CDR1 LNHDA, CDR2 SQIVND (reference sequence). The CDR3 is made up of 15 amino acids. Here the CDR3 reads CASSSRFAGYYGYTF. CDR3 coding DNA: TGTGCCAGTAGTTCCCGCTTTGCGGGGTATTATGGCTACACCTTC.

The V and J genes are TRBV7-2 and TRBJ2-3; 9 positions agree with TRBD1. Germline CDR1 and CDR2: SGHTA and FQGNSA. The CDR3 contains 16 residues. Unmatched junction bases numbered 5, after V lost 1 base and J lost 3 bases. CDR3 sequence reads: CASSLDRGLRTDTQYF. CDR3 DNA: TGTGCCAGCAGCTTAGACAGGGGGCTGAGGACAGATACGCAGTATTTT.

The chain uses TRBV11-2 and TRBJ2-1; the match to TRBD1 covers 8 bases. This CDR3 has 16 amino acids. Germline assignment: CDR1 SGHAT and CDR2 FQNNGV. V trimming: 5 bases; J trimming: 3 bases; junction bases outside the gene matches: 9. CDR3 residues: CASSRYTDRVYNEQFF. DNA for the CDR3: TGTGCCAGCAGCAGATATACGGACAGGGTCTACAATGAGCAGTTCTTC. Supplemented by reference TRBV11-2 and TRBJ2-1, the full variable domain reads EAGVAQSPRYKIIEKRQSVAFWCNPISGHATLYWYQQILGQGPKLLIQFQNNGVVDDSQLPKDRFSAERLKGVDSTLKIQPAKLEDSAVYLCASSRYTDRVYNEQFFGPGTRLTVL.

The V call is TRBV4-1, the J call TRBJ1-1; D uncertain. V was clipped by 1 base and J by 4 bases, with 7 bases between them. This CDR3 has 13 residues. Germline V lookup: CDR1 MGHRA, CDR2 YSYEKL. This chain's CDR3 is CASSQVEGTEAFF. In DNA, the CDR3 is TGCGCCAGCAGCCAAGTTGAGGGCACTGAAGCTTTCTTT.

The J gene is TRBJ2-7, the V gene TRBV27; 9 bases agree with TRBD2. J lost 5 bases, V lost 5 bases, and 10 bases had no gene match. CDR1 and CDR2 from the germline V gene are MNHEY and SMNVEV (reference sequence). The CDR3 loop spans 15 amino acids. CDR3 sequence reads: CASSPRGGGAHEQYF. The CDR3 DNA is TGTGCCAGCAGTCCCCGCGGGGGGGGCGCCCACGAGCAGTACTTC.

The chain carries TRBV27 and TRBJ2-5; TRBD1 matches 9 bases. The J segment lost 2 bases and the V segment lost 4 bases, leaving 5 bases of the junction unmatched. The CDR3 has 15 amino acids. Germline CDR1 MNHEY, CDR2 SMNVEV (reference sequence). In DNA, the CDR3 is TGTGCCAGCAGTTCCCCCGGGACAGGGCAAGAGACCCAGTACTTC. The encoded protein is CASSSPGTGQETQYF.

The J gene is TRBJ2-5, the V gene TRBV10-3, with D tentatively TRBD1 (5 bases). The CDR3 contains 13 residues. CDR1 is ENHRY and CDR2 is SYGVKD in the germline V gene. V lost 0 bases and J 7 bases, leaving 9 bases between the germline ends. The CDR3 loop reads CAISESTQGTQYF. The CDR3 bases are TGTGCCATCAGTGAGTCTACCCAGGGGACCCAGTACTTC.

The V and J genes are TRBV5-4 and TRBJ2-1; TRBD2 matches at 8 bases. V gave up 2 bases and J gave up 5 bases; unmatched junction bases: 6. Germline V lookup: CDR1 SGHNT, CDR2 YYREEE (reference sequence). The CDR3 length is 15 residues. The chain's CDR3 is CASSLGSGGHNEQFF. The CDR3 DNA reads TGTGCCAGCAGCTTAGGGAGCGGGGGCCACAATGAGCAGTTCTTC.

The chain joins TRBV3-1 (or the pseudogene TRBV3-2) to TRBJ1-1; 8 nucleotides line up with TRBD1. V lost 6 bases to trimming and J lost 6 bases; unmatched junction nucleotides: 12. The CDR3 contains 15 residues. The germline CDR1 and CDR2 sequences are LGHDT and YNNKEL (reference sequence). DNA for the CDR3: TGTGCCAGCAGACTAGCCCGGACAGGGACCGCTGAAGCTTTCTTT. Protein: CASRLARTGTAEAFF.

V and J are TRBV18 and TRBJ1-1; tentatively, D is TRBD1 (6 bases). Per the germline V gene, CDR1 is KGHSH and CDR2 is LQKENI. V shed 3 bases and J shed 5 bases, with 13 bases lying between them. There are 14 residues in the CDR3. For the CDR3, the DNA is TGTGCCAGCTCACCCACAGGGTTGGAAACTGAAGCTTTCTTT. It yields the protein CASSPTGLETEAFF.

V and J are TRBV7-9 and TRBJ2-3, with 7 positions matching TRBD2. This CDR3 contains 15 residues. The J segment lost 1 base and the V segment lost 1 base, leaving 2 bases of the junction unmatched. CDR1 is SEHNR and CDR2 is FQNEAQ in the germline V gene (reference sequence). CDR3 coding DNA: TGTGCCAGCAGCTTAGATCTAGCGGGCACAGATACGCAGTATTTT. It encodes CASSLDLAGTDTQYF.

This clone was detected a few times. V usage is TRBV5-5 and J usage is TRBJ1-5; 7 positions match TRBD1. This CDR3 contains 15 residues. Trimming at V came to 0 bases and at J to 4 bases, leaving 4 bases not matched to a gene. Germline assignment: CDR1 SGHKS and CDR2 YYEKEE (reference sequence). CDR3 nucleotide sequence: TGTGCCAGCAGCTTGGAGACAGGGAATAATCAGCCCCAGCATTTT. Its protein is CASSLETGNNQPQHF.

The chain links TRBV7-2 to TRBJ1-4; weak D call: TRBD1 (5 bases). The CDR3 loop spans 15 amino acids. CDR1 is SGHTA, CDR2 FQGNSA, per germline. V dropped 5 bases and J dropped 3 bases, with 13 bases sitting between them. In DNA form, the CDR3 reads TGTGCCAGCAGCCACCCGGGCAGGGCTAATGAAAAACTGTTTTTT. Translation: CASSHPGRANEKLFF.

The rearrangement uses TRBV28 and TRBJ1-2; 10 bases agree with TRBD1. Trimming cost V 8 bases and J 4 bases; bases outside gene matches: 4. CDR1 MDHEN and CDR2 SYDVKM come from the germline V gene. CDR3 size: 13 residues. The CDR3 here is CASRQGASYGYTF. For the CDR3, the DNA is TGTGCCAGCCGACAGGGGGCTTCCTATGGCTACACCTTC.

The V and J genes are TRBV6-2 or TRBV6-3 and TRBJ2-1, with 7 bases fitting TRBD1. The CDR3 length is 17 residues. Germline-derived CDR1 and CDR2 are MNHEY and SVGEGT. Trimming at V came to 5 bases and at J to 0 bases, leaving 10 bases not matched to a gene. The CDR3 here is CASSVRRGPPSYNEQFF. CDR3 nucleotides: TGTGCCAGCAGTGTGCGTAGGGGGCCCCCCTCCTACAATGAGCAGTTCTTC.

There are a few counts of this clone. V is TRBV19 and J is TRBJ1-6, with TRBD1 identical over 7 bases. The CDR3 has 15 amino acids. The germline CDR1 and CDR2 sequences are LNHDA and SQIVND (reference sequence). V lost 4 bases, J lost 7 bases, and 7 bases stayed unmatched. In DNA, the CDR3 is TGTGCCAGTAGTACCTACAGGGGCGGGAATTCACCCCTCCACTTT. Residues: CASSTYRGGNSPLHF. The variable domain in full, completed from reference TRBV19 and TRBJ1-6, reads DGGITQSPKYLFRKEGQNVTLSCEQNLNHDAMYWYRQDPGQGLRLIYYSQIVNDFQKGDIAEGYSVSREKKESFPLTVTSAQKNPTAFYLCASSTYRGGNSPLHFGNGTRLTVT.

V is TRBV6-4 and J is TRBJ2-1; 9 bases align to TRBD2. V lost 5 bases to trimming and J lost 5 bases; unmatched junction nucleotides: 4. The CDR3 length is 14 residues. Germline CDR1 MRHNA, CDR2 SNTAGT. DNA for the CDR3: TGTGCCAGCAGTCCTAGCGGGGTTCACAATGAGCAGTTCTTC. It codes for CASSPSGVHNEQFF.

This sequence joins TRBV7-9 and TRBJ2-1; weak D call: TRBD1 (5 bases). The germline V gene has CDR1 SEHNR and CDR2 FQNEAQ (reference sequence). The CDR3 contains 13 residues. The ends were cut back, 5 bases at V and 7 bases at J, with 12 bases in the middle. The CDR3 loop is CASSTDRTNEQFF. The CDR3 bases are TGTGCCAGCAGCACCGACAGAACAAATGAGCAGTTCTTC.

The gene calls are TRBV19 and TRBJ1-1; 9 nucleotides agree with TRBD1. The CDR3 extends over 13 amino acids. Losses at the gene ends were 4 bases for V and 8 bases for J; bases not matched to a gene: 5. Per germline, CDR1 LNHDA and CDR2 SQIVND (reference sequence). The DNA for the CDR3 is TGTGCCAGTAGTACCGACAGGGGGGGCGAAGCTTTCTTT. It translates to CASSTDRGGEAFF.

The genes are TRBV7-9 and TRBJ1-1; D unresolved. V was trimmed by 5 bases and J by 5 bases, leaving 12 bases between them. CDR3 length equals 13 residues. Germline loops: CDR1 SEHNR, CDR2 FQNEAQ (reference sequence). The CDR3 bases are TGTGCCAGCAGCCAACCCAGTGGTACTGAAGCTTTCTTT. Encoded protein: CASSQPSGTEAFF.

About this clone itself: A junction boundary mismatches the germline segment, possibly from a read error. The chain uses TRBV7-7 and TRBJ2-2, with D possibly TRBD1 on 6 matching bases. This CDR3 has 14 residues. Germline V gene sequence: CDR1 SSHAT, CDR2 FNYEAQ (reference sequence). The CDR3 coding sequence is TGTGCTAGCAGCTTGCAGGGGAGCACCGGGGAGCTGTTTTTT. As protein: CASSLQGSTGELFF.

The table lists this clone with a count of one. The chain combines TRBV6-5 with TRBJ2-5, with 10 nucleotides matching TRBD1. The V gene end was trimmed by 3 bases and the J gene end by 2 bases; junction bases not matched to a gene: 6. The CDR3 totals 16 residues. Germline CDR1 is MNHEY and CDR2 is SVGAGI. The CDR3, as DNA: TGTGCCAGCAGTTATTGGGACAGGGGACGACAAGAGACCCAGTACTTC. It yields the protein CASSYWDRGRQETQYF.

The chain combines TRBV5-1 with TRBJ2-1; TRBD1 matches 8 bases. The CDR3 is 16 residues long. J was trimmed by 0 bases and V by 4 bases; bases with no gene match: 6. Germline values: CDR1 SGHRS, CDR2 YFSETQ. CDR3 coding DNA: TGCGCCAGCAGCCCCCGACAGGGGAGCTCCTACAATGAGCAGTTCTTC. This sequence encodes CASSPRQGSSYNEQFF.

The chain combines TRBV5-4 with TRBJ2-3; TRBD1 matches 8 bases. This CDR3 contains 15 residues. V shed 2 bases and J 1 base; nucleotides not matched to a gene: 3. Germline CDR1 SGHNT, CDR2 YYREEE (reference sequence). DNA for the CDR3: TGTGCCAGCAGCTTTAACAGGGGGGGCACAGATACGCAGTATTTT. Residues: CASSFNRGGTDTQYF.

The genes are TRBV11-2 and TRBJ2-1; D call uncertain. CDR1 SGHAT and CDR2 FQNNGV come from the germline V gene. V lost 6 bases and J lost 13, with 10 bases in between. There are 10 residues in the CDR3. The CDR3: CASSGSSQFF. The CDR3 region has the DNA TGTGCCAGCAGTGGTAGTTCACAGTTCTTC.

The CDR3 protein is CASSLAGQSNTGELFF. The CDR3 DNA is TGTGCCAGCAGCTTAGCGGGGCAGTCGAACACCGGGGAGCTGTTTTTT. This chain connects TRBV7-2 to TRBJ2-2, with D possibly being TRBD1 (5 bases). This CDR3 is built from 16 residues. V lost 0 bases to trimming and J lost 0 bases, with 8 bases between them. The germline V gene has CDR1 SGHTA and CDR2 FQGNSA.

This rearrangement joins TRBV7-2 to TRBJ2-2; TRBD1 agrees at 10 bases. The CDR3 is made up of 15 amino acids. Germline V gene data show CDR1 as SGHTA and CDR2 as FQGNSA. V gave up 5 bases and J gave up 4 bases; unmatched junction bases: 4. The CDR3 DNA sequence: TGTGCCAGCAGCCTGACAGGGGGCCTCACCGGGGAGCTGTTTTTT. It yields the protein CASSLTGGLTGELFF.

The chain is built from TRBV9 and TRBJ1-3; no clear D gene. Germline CDR1 SGDLS, CDR2 YYNGEE. The CDR3 has 15 amino acids. Trimming left V 0 bases short and J 0 bases short, with 7 bases between. In nucleotides, the CDR3 is TGTGCCAGCAGCGTAGGCAGTTACTCTGGAAACACCATATATTTT. Translation: CASSVGSYSGNTIYF. Full variable domain (outside the CDR3, taken from reference TRBV9 and TRBJ1-3): DSGVTQTPKHLITATGQRVTLRCSPRSGDLSVYWYQQSLDQGLQFLIQYYNGEERAKGNILERFSAQQFPDLHSELNLSSLELGDSALYFCASSVGSYSGNTIYFGEGSWLTVV.

The chain recombines TRBV6-5 with TRBJ2-5; 10 bases fit TRBD1. The ends lost 0 bases at V and 4 bases at J; junction bases unmatched: 5. CDR3 size: 16 residues. Germline V CDR1 and CDR2: MNHEY, SVGAGI. The CDR3 reads CASSYSRDRGGETQYF. The DNA for the CDR3 is TGTGCCAGCAGTTACTCGAGGGACAGGGGAGGAGAGACCCAGTACTTC.

This clone is deemed medium-sized. This chain uses TRBV6-5 with TRBJ1-2; D is uncertain. Germline V gives CDR1 MNHEY, CDR2 SVGAGI. The V gene lost 5 bases and the J gene lost 8 bases, with 21 bases spanning the gap. The CDR3 loop spans 15 amino acids. CDR3 residues: CASSTRTGRVGGYTF. The CDR3 bases are TGTGCCAGCAGTACGAGGACTGGAAGAGTTGGGGGCTACACCTTC.